This TCR beta chain stems from a study of cytomegalovirus exposure and HLA in healthy donors (dated by TCRdb to about 2017). Background on the whole study: According to an earlier analysis of 550 to 700 of the donors, some 180 million T cells yielded 90 million to 130 million unique TCR beta sequences and less than 300 Gb of sequence data. An early release covering roughly 640 HLA-typed donors comprised 300 to 350 gigabases of sequencing data and around 86 million unique TCR sequences. Of the roughly 410 genotyped donors, 75% to 85% were placed in the genetic ancestry cluster associated with self-reported Caucasian donors. The study aimed to test whether cataloging public T cell receptors could reveal signatures of past pathogen exposure. The T cell repertoires of several hundred subjects were profiled by immunosequencing and related to cytomegalovirus serostatus. Along with the roughly 610-subject first cohort, a separate validation cohort of over a hundred different subjects was used. To predict cytomegalovirus infection status, the study brought together high-throughput TCR immunosequencing, statistical association of individual TCRs with disease status, and machine learning. In a later analysis, previously published TCR beta repertoires from roughly 710 donors were re-analyzed and high-resolution HLA genotyping was added so that TCR occurrence patterns could be studied. The later analysis used no new phenotypic data to find candidate immune exposures, relying instead on TCR beta sequences and their occurrence across donors. An earlier analysis of around 640 of the donors used high-throughput TCR beta sequencing to judge whether each TCR beta V gene segment behaved as functional or pseudogenic. Donor age, sex, ethnicity and CMV serostatus were compiled alongside the repertoire data. In a later genetic analysis, genome-wide SNP genotypes for about 65% of the roughly 700 donors were used, and that subset was treated as a discovery cohort. All discovery cohort repertoires had been generated using a single sequencing platform. HLA typing covered class I and class II loci at four-digit resolution. Typing coverage differed by locus: A, B, C, DRB1 and DQB1 were typed in roughly 629-630 donors, DQA1 in 500 to 550, DPA1 in approximately 610, and DPB1 in 400 to 480. Several DR-DQ haplotypes were treated as single units for association and clustering because of strong linkage in the cohort. Among 300 to 450 genotyped donors of the cohort, an average of about 240,000 unique TCR beta nucleotide sequences were sequenced per donor, 15% to 20% of them non-productive. The paper's findings and limits, for the study overall: The classifier was reported to diagnose cytomegalovirus status with high specificity and sensitivity in both the original cohort and the validation cohort. CMV serostatus was the only immune exposure information available for the cohort. In a later analysis, TCR association rates were found to vary across HLA loci, with the most associated TCRs seen for DRB1 alleles and the fewest for HLA-C alleles. The cohort was sequenced for TCR beta chains only, and without alpha or paired-chain data the features that could be detected were limited. When HLA alleles, especially DR and DQ, strongly co-occurred, TCR associations were difficult to assign to individual alleles. The 87-base-pair reads could not distinguish some IMGT-functional V segments, including TRBV6-2 and TRBV6-3, so those segments were excluded. The authors suggested that the approach could potentially be generalized to other disease states and immunological phenotypes. Linkage disequilibrium might explain the correlated functional status among segregating V segments, but an unknown experimental factor could not be ruled out. In a later analysis, around 17,000 TCR beta sequences were associated with specific HLA alleles at a false discovery rate of 0.05. In a later genetic analysis, fewer N-insertions in productive TCRs were reported among donors in an Asian-associated ancestry cluster than the approximately 670-donor mean. A cluster of highly shared sequence variants was judged likely to represent a technical artifact of the sequencing pipeline. Presence/absence analyses assumed roughly uniform sequencing depth across donors, an assumption that may not hold. The study gave a list of roughly 150 TCR beta chains associated with cytomegalovirus. In vitro tests confirmed that a few of the cytomegalovirus-associated TCR beta chains recognize cytomegalovirus antigens. A further reported finding was that TCR beta sequences accurately predicted the HLA-A and HLA-B alleles for most subjects in the first cohort. In an earlier analysis of 587 of the donors, most TCR beta V segments were observed in productive rearrangements about 87% or about 30% of the time, broadly matching IMGT annotations. Most TCR sequences were observed very rarely across donors, whereas some public TCRs were present in many individuals. Because counts were too low, 15 to 20 rarely observed V segments, including chromosome 9 orphons, were excluded from the earlier analysis of fewer than 650 of the donors. Because some donors lacked HLA typing at each locus, the association tests relied only on the typed subset. According to a later analysis, most CMV-associated TCR beta chains appeared to be HLA-restricted, and the HLA associations seemed to be driven largely by CMV exposure. In a later analysis, HLA-associated TCR beta chains showed more clonal expansion and lower generation probabilities than non-associated chains that were equally common. Several of the top co-occurrence clusters appeared to be linked to parvovirus B19, influenza, CMV and Epstein-Barr virus, according to a later analysis. In a later genetic analysis, a missense DCLRE1C variant was associated with V-gene and J-gene trimming of TCR beta chains, and the association was replicated in an independent cohort.

The cohort comprised 670 or so healthy bone marrow donors. At the time of sampling, every cohort member was nominally healthy, though immune exposures that went unrecorded were likely present. The donor tested CMV seronegative and was one of the 352 seronegative cohort members. Each donor provided a peripheral blood sample, and peripheral blood mononuclear cells were used for TCR beta sequencing. Genomic DNA extraction from the blood cell samples was performed with the Qiagen DNeasy Blood Extraction Kit. V loses 5 bases at its end and J loses 6 bases; junction bases beyond the gene matches: 11. Via the germline V gene, CDR1 is SGHTA and CDR2 FQGNSA. The CDR3 numbers 16 residues from cysteine through phenylalanine. Solely the CDR3 DNA is kept, with 48 bases framed from the first base. To prepare the library, the immunoSEQ multiplex PCR assay was applied. For the multiplex PCR, a mixture combining 60 forward primers for TCR Vbeta segments and 13 reverse primers for TCR Jbeta segments was used. The CDR3 region of rearranged TCR beta genes was amplified from genomic DNA by a multiplex PCR assay. The Illumina HiSeq System was used to sequence the amplified TCR beta libraries as 87-base-pair reads. The published analysis was carried out like this. Across the 666 repertoires, a later analysis counted 80 million or so unique TCR beta chains, some 11 million of which were shared by at least two donors. To remove PCR and sequencing errors, raw reads were error-corrected and collapsed into unique sequences using a nearest-neighbor algorithm that merged closely related sequences. Alignment of CDR3 sequences to IMGT reference sequences was used to assign V, D and J gene segments. For a sequence to be retained, a match of at least six nucleotides was required to both a V gene segment and a J gene segment. Rearrangements were called productive when the CDR3 lacked stop codons and stayed in frame with V and J; all others were non-productive. Following IMGT convention, CDR3 was defined as the stretch from the second conserved V-encoded cysteine up to the conserved J-encoded phenylalanine. The earlier analysis of about 560 of the donors excluded any sequence lacking an unambiguous match to a single V gene segment. In an earlier analysis of 587 of the donors, V segments were called functional above 56.7% productive rearrangements and were called segregating when the between-donor standard deviation exceeded 5%. A statistical classification framework was built to diagnose cytomegalovirus status from the catalog of TCR beta chain sequences. V and J gene assignment, in a later analysis, came from comparing TCR nucleotide sequences with IMGT/GENE-DB human TR gene sequences. Using the TCRdist pipeline, a later analysis assigned CDR3 sequences along with most-parsimonious VDJ recombination scenarios. In a later analysis, each TCR beta chain was defined by its CDR3 amino acid sequence together with its V-gene family, and reads lacking a unique V-gene family were excluded. A later analysis removed roughly 590 highly shared, low-generation-probability nucleotide sequences to deal with suspected cross-contamination and a sequencing artifact. For each public chain, a later analysis derived a clonal expansion index from normalized ranks of inferred template counts within each repertoire. Generation probabilities in a later analysis came from a VDJ recombination model fitted to out-of-frame rearrangements, and those results were checked against IGoR. A later analysis scored TCR-TCR, TCR-HLA and TCR-CMV co-occurrence with hypergeometric tests, applying a repertoire-size bias correction to TCR pairs. To estimate false discovery rates, a later analysis permuted the HLA or CMV assignments 20 times. In a later analysis, co-occurring TCRs were grouped using DBSCAN, and TCRdist sequence similarity was added for clustering within HLA-allele-positive subsets. Repertoires with fewer than 30,000 or more than 120,000 public chains were left out of co-occurrence clustering, as were four to six repertoires with anomalous nucleotide sharing. Here the immuneACCESS table is served through TCRdb, limited to in-frame sequences with V and J called. Missing clones are a known gap in these copies; in checked studies unresolved V genes cover under half, and the rest lacks a known reason. From that table come the V and J calls and clone size; the DNA was used to work out D and trimming. The table for this sample lists under 150,000 clones; over 80% of them were counted only once. The ten top clones hold less than 2% of the sample.

In the case of this clone: There is no known antigen for this receptor. No base qualities exist here, and no much larger clone lies one base off it.

Sequenced: PBMCs. The TCR sequence derives from a man aged 40-49 years in good health and CMV-seronegative. The receptor chain draws on TRBV7-2 and TRBJ1-4, with 8 bases aligning to TRBD1. This receptor carries the CDR3 CASSTGQGTWDEKLFF. The DNA is TGTGCCAGCAGCACCGGACAGGGAACGTGGGATGAAAAACTGTTTTTT.